This entry lists 5 T cell receptor beta chains sequenced from one sample in a study of blood T cells in healthy people across ages. Together with a sample-barcoded 5' primer, a J-beta primer mix was included in a second PCR lasting about 7 to 12 cycles. Using its own MiXCR run on the 5' RACE reads, TCRdb lists one record per CDR3 protein. The data contain 590,000 or so distinct CDR3 sequences, less than 35% of them singletons. Sequences were obtained from blood. These receptors were taken from an elderly woman in good health.

In its sample, this clonotype was seen a few times. CDR3 bases: TGTGCCAGCAGTGAGGGTAAGGGCAATCAGCCCCAGCATTTT. Protein sequence: CASSEGKGNQPQHF. V and J are TRBV6-1 and TRBJ1-5; D ambiguous. Between the trimmed V and J ends, which lost 3 bases and 2 bases, there was a span of 8 bases. The CDR3 totals 14 residues. Germline-derived CDR1 and CDR2 are MNHNS and SASEGT.

This clonotype turned up a few times. A much larger clone is a single base away; this may be a read error. The CDR3 DNA sequence: TGTGCCAGCAGCCCGAGGACAGTACGAGAGACCCAGTACTTC. Amino acids: CASSPRTVRETQYF. The chain combines TRBV7-9 with TRBJ2-5; D perhaps matches TRBD1 (6 bases). This CDR3 is 14 amino acids long. Germline CDR1 and CDR2: SEHNR and FQNEAQ (reference sequence). Trimming removed 5 bases at V and 4 bases at J, with 14 bases between.

In its sample, this clonotype was seen a few times. The chain recombines TRBV30 with TRBJ2-3; 13 bases align to TRBD2. V shed 8 bases and J 8 bases; nucleotides not matched to a gene: 7. The CDR3 extends over 13 amino acids. Germline lookup yields CDR1 GTSNPN and CDR2 SVGIG (reference sequence). The CDR3, as DNA: TGTGCCATCACTAGCGGGGGGGCGGTTACGCAGTATTTT. It specifies CAITSGGAVTQYF.

Turning to this clonotype: A much bigger clone sits one base away, suggesting this may be a read error. The chain carries TRBV7-3 and TRBJ2-1; no clear D gene. CDR1 SGHTA and CDR2 FQGTGA come from the germline V gene. Trimming cost V 5 bases and J 13 bases, with 18 bases left between them. This CDR3 contains 13 residues. CDR3 bases: TGTGCCAGCAGCGCCCTCGGCGGAGAGACCCAGTTCTTC. Translated, it gives CASSALGGETQFF.

This clonotype has just a few counts. In DNA, the CDR3 is TGTGCCAGCAGTGATGTGAGGGTTGAAGGCTATGGCTACACCTTC. This sequence encodes CASSDVRVEGYGYTF. This sequence joins TRBV25-1 and TRBJ1-2; D unresolved. Trimming stripped 3 bases from V and 4 bases from J, with 15 bases between. The CDR3 runs 15 residues. CDR1 MGHDK and CDR2 SYGVNS come from the germline V gene.